These 31 T cell receptor beta chains came from one sample sequenced in a study of graft-versus-host responses after intestinal transplantation. Assay: immunoSEQ multiplex PCR; the TCRdb copy retains only in-frame clones and omits some. The sample gives about 7,700 clones, approximately 97% of which show up once; over 0.2% is in the top ten. The sequences come from PBMCs, collected 23 days after intestinal transplant. The receptors originated from a human patient who received an intestinal transplant, so some T cells may come from the graft donor.

J is TRBJ2-1 and V is TRBV7-6; D gene ambiguous. The CDR3 runs 13 residues. V lost 2 bases to trimming and J lost 6 bases, with 8 bases between them. Germline CDR1 reads SGHVS; CDR2 reads FNYEAQ. The CDR3 protein is CASSLLELNEQFF. The CDR3 DNA follows: TGTGCCAGCAGCTTATTGGAGCTCAATGAGCAGTTCTTC.

The chain has TRBV4-2 and TRBJ1-5; D perhaps matches TRBD1 (5 bases). This CDR3 has 15 residues. The germline V gene encodes CDR1 LGHNA and CDR2 YNFKEQ. V lost 0 bases to trimming and J lost 3 bases, with 9 bases between them. The chain's CDR3 is CASSQDEGNNQPQHF. In nucleotides, the CDR3 is TGTGCCAGCAGCCAAGATGAGGGGAACAATCAGCCCCAGCATTTT.

The chain employs TRBV5-6 and TRBJ2-2; D not certain. The CDR3 loop spans 16 amino acids. Germline V gene lookup returns CDR1 SGHDT and CDR2 YYEEEE. V was clipped by 0 bases and J by 1 base, with 10 bases between them. The CDR3 bases are TGTGCCAGCAGCTTGGACCGGAAGAGGAACACCGGGGAGCTGTTTTTT. Translated, it gives CASSLDRKRNTGELFF. The full variable domain, its missing parts supplied by reference TRBV5-6 and TRBJ2-2, is DAGVTQSPTHLIKTRGQQVTLRCSPKSGHDTVSWYQQALGQGPQFIFQYYEEEERQRGNFPDRFSGHQFPNYSSELNVNALLLGDSALYLCASSLDRKRNTGELFFGEGSRLTVL.

The chain has TRBV5-6 and TRBJ1-6; no firm D call. V gave up 1 base and J gave up 7 bases, with 15 bases separating them. Germline V CDR1 and CDR2: SGHDT, YYEEEE. The CDR3 is made up of 16 amino acids. CDR3 DNA: TGTGCCAGCAGCTTGCGGGCGGGGTATTGGAATTCACCCCTCCACTTT. Translated, it gives CASSLRAGYWNSPLHF.

The chain joins TRBV6-5 to TRBJ1-2; the D gene is possibly TRBD1 (5 bases). The CDR3 has 13 amino acids. With 0 bases removed from V and 4 bases from J, the gap between germline ends came to 6 bases. Germline V CDR1 and CDR2: MNHEY, SVGAGI. The CDR3 protein is CASSYSDSYGYTF. CDR3 DNA sequence: TGTGCCAGCAGTTACTCCGACAGCTATGGCTACACCTTC.

The V call is TRBV2, the J call TRBJ1-5; TRBD1 agrees at 7 bases. The V and J ends lost 5 bases and 7 bases, in that order; junction bases with no gene match: 14. This CDR3 comprises 16 residues. CDR1 and CDR2 from the germline V gene are SNHLY and FYNNEI. In DNA form, the CDR3 reads TGTGCCAGCAGTCTCTGGGACAGACCTAATTTACAGCCCCAGCATTTT. Translation gives CASSLWDRPNLQPQHF. Full variable domain (outside the CDR3, taken from reference TRBV2 and TRBJ1-5): EPEVTQTPSHQVTQMGQEVILRCVPISNHLYFYWYRQILGQKVEFLVSFYNNEISEKSEIFDDQFSVERPDGSNFTLKIRSTKLEDSAMYFCASSLWDRPNLQPQHFGDGTRLSIL.

The chain couples TRBV5-1 to TRBJ2-3; D is uncertain. The germline CDR1 and CDR2 sequences are SGHRS and YFSETQ. Trimming stripped 4 bases from V and 6 bases from J, with 12 bases between. The CDR3 length is 13 residues. CDR3 residues: CASSPDFRDTQYF. The CDR3 DNA reads TGCGCCAGCAGCCCGGATTTCCGGGATACGCAGTATTTT.

This chain links TRBV5-1 with TRBJ2-1; tentatively, D is TRBD2 (5 bases). Germline V CDR1 and CDR2: SGHRS, YFSETQ. Trimming stripped 3 bases from V and 1 base from J, with 11 bases between. There are 15 residues in the CDR3. The CDR3 DNA is TGCGCCAGCAGCTCCACGGGATTGTCCTACAATGAGCAGTTCTTC. It translates to CASSSTGLSYNEQFF.

The V and J genes are TRBV27 and TRBJ2-6, with D perhaps TRBD1 or TRBD2 (5 bases each). Trimming pared 3 bases from V and 4 bases from J, leaving 10 bases between. The CDR3 is 15 amino acids. CDR1 and CDR2 (germline): MNHEY, SMNVEV (reference sequence). The DNA of the CDR3 is TGTGCCAGCAGTTTCACCGGGGCCGGGGCCAACGTCCTGACTTTC. It yields the protein CASSFTGAGANVLTF.

The J gene is TRBJ2-5, the V gene TRBV27; 9 bases align to TRBD1. The CDR3 covers 15 residues. From germline, CDR1 is MNHEY and CDR2 SMNVEV (reference sequence). V lost 4 bases, J lost 7 bases, and 10 bases stayed unmatched. CDR3 amino acids: CASSYAQGAVGTQYF. The CDR3 DNA reads TGTGCCAGCAGTTACGCACAGGGGGCGGTAGGGACCCAGTACTTC.

In nucleotides, the CDR3 is TGTGCCAGTAGTATGTTGGCAGGGTGGTCCTACGAGCAGTACTTC. Its translation is CASSMLAGWSYEQYF. The chain has TRBV19 and TRBJ2-7, with TRBD1 as a possible D gene (5 bases). The V gene's germline CDR1 is LNHDA and CDR2 SQIVND (reference sequence). The CDR3 is made up of 15 amino acids. Trimming took 3 bases from V and 1 from J, leaving 13 bases between them. The variable domain in full, with the rest retrieved from reference TRBV19 and TRBJ2-7, is DGGITQSPKYLFRKEGQNVTLSCEQNLNHDAMYWYRQDPGQGLRLIYYSQIVNDFQKGDIAEGYSVSREKKESFPLTVTSAQKNPTAFYLCASSMLAGWSYEQYFGPGTRLTVT.

Here the CDR3 DNA reads TGTGCCAGCAGCCCACAACAGGGTCAAACTGAAGCTTTCTTT. Its translation: CASSPQQGQTEAFF. The chain links TRBV7-9 to TRBJ1-1, with D possibly being TRBD1 (6 bases). CDR1 SEHNR and CDR2 FQNEAQ come from the germline V gene (reference sequence). The ends were cut back, 5 bases at V and 5 bases at J, with 15 bases in the middle. CDR3 length: 14 residues.

The chain combines TRBV10-1 with TRBJ2-7, with D unclear. Trimming pared 3 bases from V and 4 bases from J, leaving 7 bases between. Germline V gene sequence: CDR1 WNHNN, CDR2 SYGVQD (reference sequence). There are 12 residues in the CDR3. The DNA of the CDR3 is TGCGCCAGCAGTGACACCTCGTACGAGCAGTACTTC. Translation gives CASSDTSYEQYF.

CDR3 in amino acids: CASSLGQGEFYEQYF. The CDR3 DNA is TGCGCCAGCAGCTTGGGGCAGGGTGAGTTCTACGAGCAGTACTTC. The chain employs TRBV5-1 and TRBJ2-7, with a tentative D call TRBD1 (5 bases). V lost 0 bases, J lost 3 bases, and 13 bases lay in between. Germline V gives CDR1 SGHRS, CDR2 YFSETQ. This CDR3 spans 15 amino acids.

This clone was seen only once. The V call is TRBV28, the J call TRBJ2-1, with D tentatively TRBD2 (5 bases). Germline lookup yields CDR1 MDHEN and CDR2 SYDVKM. This CDR3 comprises 12 residues. Trimming removed 8 bases from V and 4 bases from J, with 9 bases in between. CDR3 bases: TGTGCCAGCTTAACTAGGTACAATGAGCAGTTCTTC. Translation gives CASLTRYNEQFF.

The chain carries TRBV28 and TRBJ2-1; D is perhaps TRBD1 or TRBD2 (5 bases each). The CDR3 is 17 amino acids. Germline loops: CDR1 MDHEN, CDR2 SYDVKM. Trimming pared 6 bases from V and 2 bases from J, leaving 20 bases between. CDR3 sequence reads: CASSFRFRGPTYNEQFF. CDR3 in DNA: TGTGCCAGCAGCTTTAGGTTTAGGGGACCGACCTACAATGAGCAGTTCTTC. Complete variable domain (other parts from reference TRBV28 and TRBJ2-1): DVKVTQSSRYLVKRTGEKVFLECVQDMDHENMFWYRQDPGLGLRLIYFSYDVKMKEKGDIPEGYSVSREKKERFSLILESASTNQTSMYLCASSFRFRGPTYNEQFFGPGTRLTVL.

V gene TRBV27 combines with J gene TRBJ2-3, with D tentatively TRBD2 (6 bases). The CDR3 sequence is 16 residues long. Deletions cut 6 bases from V and 2 bases from J, with 18 bases between. Germline values: CDR1 MNHEY, CDR2 SMNVEV (reference sequence). CDR3 bases: TGTGCCAGCAGCCCCCTGGGGGACTTCCTCACAGATACGCAGTATTTT. Its translation is CASSPLGDFLTDTQYF.

A remark on this clone: An end of the junction does not agree with germline; a read error may underlie this. V gene TRBV27 combines with J gene TRBJ2-1; D is uncertain. The CDR3 has 12 residues. Germline CDR1 MNHEY, CDR2 SMNVEV (reference sequence). CDR3 nucleotides: TGTGCCAGCAGTTCTGGACCAACCTCCTTAGTCTTC. Amino acid sequence: CASSSGPTSLVF.

This clone appeared a single time. The genes are TRBV29-1 and TRBJ2-1; D possibly matches TRBD1 or TRBD2 (5 bases each). This CDR3 has 16 residues. Trimming stripped 2 bases from V and 10 bases from J, with 24 bases between. Germline V gene lookup returns CDR1 SQVTM and CDR2 ANQGSEA. The CDR3 loop reads CSVEISAPSAGTEQFF. DNA for the CDR3: TGCAGCGTTGAAATTAGCGCGCCATCGGCCGGGACCGAGCAGTTCTTC.

The count of this clone is one. The genes are TRBV7-9 and TRBJ2-2, with unresolved D. The CDR3 is 13 residues long. Germline CDR1 and CDR2: SEHNR and FQNEAQ (reference sequence). V lost 1 base and J lost 7, with 7 bases in between. CDR3 residues: CASSLGSSGELFF. DNA of the CDR3: TGTGCCAGCAGCTTAGGCAGTAGCGGGGAGCTGTTTTTT.

The V gene is TRBV30, the J gene TRBJ2-4; 8 bases are shared with TRBD1. CDR1 and CDR2 (germline): GTSNPN, SVGIG (reference sequence). Unmatched junction bases numbered 0, after V lost 1 base and J lost 7 bases. The CDR3 consists of 12 residues. The CDR3 spells CAWSDRGNIQYF. The CDR3 bases are TGTGCCTGGAGTGACAGGGGGAACATTCAGTACTTC.

The genes are TRBV4-1 and TRBJ1-5; the D is unclear. The germline CDR1 and CDR2 sequences are MGHRA and YSYEKL. The germline V and J ends were trimmed by 1 base and 6 bases, with 13 bases remaining between them. The CDR3 runs to 15 residues. The CDR3 DNA reads as TGCGCCAGCAGCCAAGCGGTCACCGACCGTCAGCCCCAGCATTTT. As protein: CASSQAVTDRQPQHF.

The genes are TRBV27 and TRBJ2-3, with D perhaps TRBD1 (5 bases). The germline CDR1 and CDR2 sequences are MNHEY and SMNVEV (reference sequence). This CDR3 is 12 amino acids long. Trimming shortened V by 6 bases and J by 6 bases, and 10 bases separated the two germline ends. The CDR3 is CASSLGHDTQYF. The CDR3 nucleotides are TGTGCCAGCAGCCTAGGACATGATACGCAGTATTTT.

The CDR3 is CASSKGGVNTGELFF. The CDR3 region has the DNA TGTGCCAGCAGCAAGGGCGGGGTGAACACCGGGGAGCTGTTTTTT. This chain uses TRBV11-2 with TRBJ2-2; tentatively, D is TRBD2 (6 bases). The germline V gene has CDR1 SGHAT and CDR2 FQNNGV. V lost 5 bases and J 1 base, leaving 11 bases between the germline ends. This CDR3 contains 15 residues.

The CDR3 spells CASSYVAGNEQYF. The CDR3 DNA is TGTGCCAGCAGCTACGTTGCGGGGAACGAGCAGTACTTC. The gene calls are TRBV6-5 and TRBJ2-7; possibly TRBD2 for D (6 bases). Germline V gene lookup returns CDR1 MNHEY and CDR2 SVGAGI. This CDR3 comprises 13 residues. V shed 6 bases and J shed 5 bases, with 14 bases lying between them.

This sequence joins TRBV29-1 and TRBJ2-1; D is perhaps TRBD2 (6 bases). Germline V gene lookup returns CDR1 SQVTM and CDR2 ANQGSEA. V lost 4 bases and J 8 bases, leaving 21 bases between the germline ends. The CDR3 contains 15 residues. In nucleotides, the CDR3 is TGCAGCGTTGGACCCGGGACTCGACCTTTGGATGAGCAGTTCTTC. As protein: CSVGPGTRPLDEQFF.

This rearrangement joins TRBV11-1 to TRBJ2-7, with 8 bases aligning to TRBD1. J gave up 5 bases and V 5 bases, and 5 bases lay outside the gene matches. The CDR3 runs 13 residues. Germline CDR1 is SGHAT and CDR2 is FQDESV (reference sequence). The CDR3 nucleotides are TGTGCCAGCAGCCCGGACAGGGTCCACGAGCAGTACTTC. Residues: CASSPDRVHEQYF.

The chain joins TRBV13 to TRBJ2-7; TRBD2 might be the D (6 bases). Per the germline V gene, CDR1 is PRHDT and CDR2 is FYEKMQ (reference sequence). The CDR3 loop spans 14 amino acids. V was trimmed by 5 bases and J by 5 bases, leaving 16 bases between them. In DNA form, the CDR3 reads TGTGCCAGCAGCCGAATGACTAGGGCCCACGAGCAGTACTTC. Translating gives CASSRMTRAHEQYF.

The chain joins TRBV13 to TRBJ2-1; 9 bases map to TRBD2. The CDR3 is 15 amino acids. Germline assignment: CDR1 PRHDT and CDR2 FYEKMQ (reference sequence). V was pared by 5 bases and J by 10 bases, with 12 bases of the junction left unmatched. CDR3 amino acids: CASSLTSGQLEEQFF. Here the CDR3 DNA reads TGTGCCAGCAGCCTGACTAGCGGACAGCTTGAGGAGCAGTTCTTC.

This clone was seen just once. The J gene is TRBJ1-1, the V gene TRBV5-6, with 7 bases matching TRBD1. The CDR3 totals 16 residues. CDR1 SGHDT and CDR2 YYEEEE come from the germline V gene. V was pared by 2 bases and J by 1 base, with 8 bases of the junction left unmatched. The CDR3 sequence: CASSLSTGVPNTEAFF. CDR3 nucleotide sequence: TGTGCCAGCAGCTTAAGTACAGGGGTTCCGAACACTGAAGCTTTCTTT.

The chain joins TRBV27 to TRBJ2-7; 10 bases align to TRBD2. After removal of 6 bases from V and 4 bases from J, the junction contained 6 bases not matched to a gene. This CDR3 is 14 amino acids long. Per germline, CDR1 MNHEY and CDR2 SMNVEV (reference sequence). Here the CDR3 DNA reads TGTGCCAGCAGACCAGCGGGAGGGGGATACGAGCAGTACTTC. Translated, it gives CASRPAGGGYEQYF.